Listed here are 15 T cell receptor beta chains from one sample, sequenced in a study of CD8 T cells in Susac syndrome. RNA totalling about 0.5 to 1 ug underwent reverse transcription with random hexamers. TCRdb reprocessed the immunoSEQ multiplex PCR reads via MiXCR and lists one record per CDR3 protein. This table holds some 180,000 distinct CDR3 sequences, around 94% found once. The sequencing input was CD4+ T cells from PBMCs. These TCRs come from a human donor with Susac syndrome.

The CDR3 DNA reads as TGTGCCAGCAGACGGAAACAATTCTCCTACGAGCAGTACTTC. Its protein is CASRRKQFSYEQYF. The chain combines TRBV6-5 with TRBJ2-7; D uncertain. Germline loops: CDR1 MNHEY, CDR2 SVGAGI. The V and J ends lost 6 bases and 0 bases respectively, with 12 bases between them. This CDR3 region has 14 residues.

CDR3 nucleotide sequence: TGTGCCAGCAGCGCCGGGGCGGGGGTCCAAGAGACCCAGTACTTC. Translating it yields CASSAGAGVQETQYF. This chain joins TRBV7-6 and TRBJ2-5; 7 bases are shared with TRBD2. Germline-derived CDR1 and CDR2 are SGHVS and FNYEAQ. The ends lost 5 bases at V and 1 base at J; junction bases unmatched: 7. The CDR3 runs to 15 residues.

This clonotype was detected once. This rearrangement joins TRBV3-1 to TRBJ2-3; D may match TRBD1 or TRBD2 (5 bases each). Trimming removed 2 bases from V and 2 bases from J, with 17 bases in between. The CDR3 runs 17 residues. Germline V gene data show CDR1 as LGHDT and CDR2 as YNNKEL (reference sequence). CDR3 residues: CASSQKPSGRLTDTQYF. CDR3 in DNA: TGTGCCAGCAGCCAAAAGCCCTCGGGGCGACTCACAGATACGCAGTATTTT.

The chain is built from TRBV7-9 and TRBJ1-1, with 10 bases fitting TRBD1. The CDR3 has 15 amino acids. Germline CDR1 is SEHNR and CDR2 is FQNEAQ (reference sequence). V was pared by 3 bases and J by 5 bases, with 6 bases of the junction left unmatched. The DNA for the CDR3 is TGTGCCAGCAGCTTCTTGGGACAGGGGAGGACTGAAGCTTTCTTT. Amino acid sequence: CASSFLGQGRTEAFF.

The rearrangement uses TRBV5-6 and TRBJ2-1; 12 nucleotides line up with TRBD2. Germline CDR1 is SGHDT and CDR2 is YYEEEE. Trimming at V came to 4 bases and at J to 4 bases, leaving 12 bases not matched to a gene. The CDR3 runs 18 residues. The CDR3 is CASSAGLAGPIKYNEQFF. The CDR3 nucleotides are TGTGCCAGCAGCGCAGGACTAGCGGGGCCGATTAAATACAATGAGCAGTTCTTC.

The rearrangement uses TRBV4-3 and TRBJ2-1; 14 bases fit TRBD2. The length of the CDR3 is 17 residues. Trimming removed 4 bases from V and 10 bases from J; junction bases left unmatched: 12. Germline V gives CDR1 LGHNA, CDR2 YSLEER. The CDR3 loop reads CASSPYQTSGRAGEQFF. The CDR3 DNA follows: TGCGCCAGCAGCCCCTACCAGACTAGCGGGAGGGCTGGAGAGCAGTTCTTC.

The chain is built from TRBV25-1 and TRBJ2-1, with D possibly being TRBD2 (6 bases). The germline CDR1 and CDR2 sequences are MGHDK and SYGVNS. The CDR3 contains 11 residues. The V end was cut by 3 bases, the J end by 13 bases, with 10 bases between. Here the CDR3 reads CASSEGGRQFF. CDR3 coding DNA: TGTGCCAGCAGTGAGGGGGGACGTCAGTTCTTC.

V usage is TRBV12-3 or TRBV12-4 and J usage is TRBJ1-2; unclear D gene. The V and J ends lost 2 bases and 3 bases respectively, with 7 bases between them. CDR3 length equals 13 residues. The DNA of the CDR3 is TGTGCCAGCAGTTTACGGGTCGACTATGGCTACACCTTC. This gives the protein CASSLRVDYGYTF.

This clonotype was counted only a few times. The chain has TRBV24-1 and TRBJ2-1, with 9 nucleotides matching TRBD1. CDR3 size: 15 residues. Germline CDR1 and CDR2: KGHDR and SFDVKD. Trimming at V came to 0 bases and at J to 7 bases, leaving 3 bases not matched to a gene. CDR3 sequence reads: CATSDLPDRGNEQFF. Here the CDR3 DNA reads TGTGCCACCAGTGATTTGCCGGACAGGGGTAATGAGCAGTTCTTC.

CDR3 DNA sequence: TGCAGTGCTAGAGTCGCGGGGGACCAAAACAATCAGCCCCAGCATTTT. Translation gives CSARVAGDQNNQPQHF. V is TRBV20-1 and J is TRBJ1-5, with D possibly being TRBD1 (5 bases). Trimming pared 1 base from V and 3 bases from J, leaving 16 bases between. This CDR3 is 16 amino acids long. CDR1 is DFQATT and CDR2 is SNEGSKA in the germline V gene (reference sequence).

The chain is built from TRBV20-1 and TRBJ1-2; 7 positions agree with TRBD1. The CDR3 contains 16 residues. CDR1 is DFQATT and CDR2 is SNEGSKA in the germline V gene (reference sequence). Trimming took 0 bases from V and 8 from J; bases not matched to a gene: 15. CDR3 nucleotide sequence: TGCAGTGCTAGAGATCAAAAGGGTGACAGGGAAGGAGGCTACACCTTC. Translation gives CSARDQKGDREGGYTF.

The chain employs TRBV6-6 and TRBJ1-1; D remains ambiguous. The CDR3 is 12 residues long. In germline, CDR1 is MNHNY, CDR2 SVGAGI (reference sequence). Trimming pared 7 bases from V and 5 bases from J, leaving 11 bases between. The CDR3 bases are TGTGCCAGCATGGGCGGAGAAACTGAAGCTTTCTTT. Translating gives CASMGGETEAFF.

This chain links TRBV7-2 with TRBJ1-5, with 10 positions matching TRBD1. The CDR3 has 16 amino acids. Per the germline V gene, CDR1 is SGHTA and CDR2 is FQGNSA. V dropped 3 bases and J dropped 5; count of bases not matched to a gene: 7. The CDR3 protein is CASSFHWGQGYQPQHF. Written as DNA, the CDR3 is TGTGCCAGCAGCTTTCATTGGGGACAGGGGTATCAGCCCCAGCATTTT.

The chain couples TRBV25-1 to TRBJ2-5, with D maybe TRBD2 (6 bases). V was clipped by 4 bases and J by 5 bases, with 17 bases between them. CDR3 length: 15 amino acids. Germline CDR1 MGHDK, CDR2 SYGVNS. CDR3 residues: CASSASAGTDETQYF. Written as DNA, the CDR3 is TGTGCCAGCAGTGCCTCCGCCGGGACTGATGAGACCCAGTACTTC.

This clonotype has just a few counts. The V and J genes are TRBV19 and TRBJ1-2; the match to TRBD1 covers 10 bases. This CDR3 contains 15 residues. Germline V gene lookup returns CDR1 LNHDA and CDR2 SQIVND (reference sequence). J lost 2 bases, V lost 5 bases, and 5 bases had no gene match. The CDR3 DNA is TGTGCCAGTAGTCCACGACAGGGGGCGAACTATGGCTACACCTTC. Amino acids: CASSPRQGANYGYTF.